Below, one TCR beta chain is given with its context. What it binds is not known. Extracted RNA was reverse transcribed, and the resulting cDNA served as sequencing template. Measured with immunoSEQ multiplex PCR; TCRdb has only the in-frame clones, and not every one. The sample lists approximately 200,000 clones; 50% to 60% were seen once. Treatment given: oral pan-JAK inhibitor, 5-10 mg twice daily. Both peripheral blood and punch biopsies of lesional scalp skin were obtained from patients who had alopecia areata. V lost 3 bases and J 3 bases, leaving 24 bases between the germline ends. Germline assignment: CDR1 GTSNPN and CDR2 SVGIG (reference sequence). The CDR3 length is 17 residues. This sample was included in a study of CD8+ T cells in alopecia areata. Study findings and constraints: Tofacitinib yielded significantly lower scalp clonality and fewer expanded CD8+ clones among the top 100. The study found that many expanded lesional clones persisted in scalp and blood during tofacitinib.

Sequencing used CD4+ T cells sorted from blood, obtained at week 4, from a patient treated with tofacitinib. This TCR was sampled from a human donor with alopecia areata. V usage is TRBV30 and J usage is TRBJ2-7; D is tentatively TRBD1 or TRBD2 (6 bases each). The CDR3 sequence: CAWRGGQPGGPIYEQYF. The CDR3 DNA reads TGTGCCTGGAGGGGAGGACAGCCTGGGGGGCCGATCTACGAGCAGTACTTC.